This TCR beta chain came from a study of PD-1 blockade in classical Hodgkin lymphoma. Germline CDR1 SNHLY, CDR2 FYNNEI. The V end was cut by 2 bases, the J end by 2 bases, with 12 bases between. The CDR3 sequence is 16 residues long. As to time point: cycle 4 day 1 (C4D1), after five to seven weeks of nivolumab. All the patients suffered relapse after autologous stem cell transplantation, and brentuximab vedotin exposure differed. Sequenced by immunoSEQ multiplex PCR; TCRdb stores in-frame clones only, minus some. Among approximately 89,000 clones, more than 80% were seen once, and the ten largest hold over 15%.

The chain carries TRBV2 and TRBJ2-2; no definite D call. This clonotype originated in a human donor with classical Hodgkin lymphoma. The sequenced sample was peripheral blood mononuclear cells (PBMCs), obtained before the fourth cycle of nivolumab. In DNA, the CDR3 is TGTGCCAGCAGTGAATACGGTCCCCATAACACCGGGGAGCTGTTTTTT. This codes for CASSEYGPHNTGELFF.